This is a list of T cell receptor beta chains from one sample in a study of cytomegalovirus exposure and HLA in healthy donors. Repertoires were generated with immunoSEQ multiplex PCR, while TCRdb's copy carries only in-frame clones and drops some. The sample lists some 51,000 clones, roughly 74% occurring once. Material: PBMCs. Receptors were obtained from a man aged 35 to 55 in good health and CMV-seropositive. CDR3s include the opening cysteine and the closing phenylalanine or tryptophan. The D gene is left open where the match is weak. A row's size may be missing; if present it is once, few, many or a size class.

CDR3: CASSLGTGSWGYTF; DNA: TGCGCCAGCAGCTTGGGGACAGGGAGCTGGGGCTACACCTTC; D: TRBD1; J: TRBJ1-2; size: NA; V: TRBV5-1
CDR3: CASSPRAPETQYF; DNA: TGTGCCAGCAGCCCCAGGGCCCCAGAGACCCAGTACTTC; D: NA; J: TRBJ2-5; size: NA; V: TRBV7-2
CDR3: CASSIDAGPPDTQYF; DNA: TGTGCCAGTAGTATAGATGCGGGGCCCCCAGATACGCAGTATTTT; D: NA; J: TRBJ2-3; size: once; V: TRBV19
CDR3: CASSYSGGANGYTF; DNA: TGTGCCAGCAGTTACTCGGGGGGGGCGAATGGCTACACCTTC; D: NA; J: TRBJ1-2; size: NA; V: TRBV6-5
CDR3: CASSLAVSGEVDTQYF; DNA: TGTGCCAGCAGCTTAGCGGTTTCGGGGGAGGTAGATACGCAGTATTTT; D: NA; J: TRBJ2-3; size: few; V: TRBV7-8
CDR3: CASSLGRDNEQFF; DNA: TGTGCCAGCAGTTTAGGCAGGGACAATGAGCAGTTCTTC; D: NA; J: TRBJ2-1; size: few; V: TRBV28
CDR3: CASSVTSGVSTDTQYF; DNA: TGCGCCAGCAGCGTTACTAGCGGGGTTAGCACAGATACGCAGTATTTT; D: TRBD2; J: TRBJ2-3; size: NA; V: TRBV5-1
CDR3: CASSPGLSTDTQYF; DNA: TGCGCCAGCAGCCCGGGACTAAGCACAGATACGCAGTATTTT; D: TRBD2; J: TRBJ2-3; size: NA; V: TRBV4-1
CDR3: CASSLHDYGYTF; DNA: TGCGCCAGCAGCTTACATGACTATGGCTACACCTTC; D: NA; J: TRBJ1-2; size: few; V: TRBV5-1
CDR3: CASSVVGGGITDTQYF; DNA: TGTGCCAGCAGCGTAGTAGGGGGGGGGATAACAGATACGCAGTATTTT; D: NA; J: TRBJ2-3; size: NA; V: TRBV9
CDR3: CASSRNGGGYNEQFF; DNA: TGTGCCAGCAGTCGAAACGGGGGAGGGTACAATGAGCAGTTCTTC; D: TRBD2; J: TRBJ2-1; size: NA; V: TRBV6-1
CDR3: CASSQAGTSGGITDTQYF; DNA: TGTGCCAGCAGCCAGGCCGGGACTAGCGGGGGGATCACAGATACGCAGTATTTT; D: TRBD2; J: TRBJ2-3; size: few; V: TRBV4-2
CDR3: CASSGRANTEAFF; DNA: TGTGCCAGTAGTGGCAGGGCGAACACTGAAGCTTTCTTT; D: NA; J: TRBJ1-1; size: NA; V: TRBV19
CDR3: CASSYRTAYNEQFF; DNA: TGTGCCAGCAGTTACAGGACAGCTTACAATGAGCAGTTCTTC; D: NA; J: TRBJ2-1; size: NA; V: TRBV6-5
CDR3: CASSLVADLSYEQYF; DNA: TGCGCCAGCAGCTTGGTGGCGGATCTCTCCTACGAGCAGTACTTC; D: NA; J: TRBJ2-7; size: NA; V: TRBV5-1
CDR3: CASSSGTGVNTIYF; DNA: TGTGCCAGCAGCAGCGGGACAGGGGTAAACACCATATATTTT; D: TRBD1; J: TRBJ1-3; size: NA; V: TRBV5-6
CDR3: CASSPRGTATNEKLFF; DNA: TGTGCCAGTAGTCCTCGCGGGACTGCAACTAATGAAAAACTGTTTTTT; D: NA; J: TRBJ1-4; size: few; V: TRBV19
CDR3: CASSRGGSNEKLFF; DNA: TGTGCCAGTAGTCGGGGGGGATCTAATGAAAAACTGTTTTTT; D: NA; J: TRBJ1-4; size: once; V: TRBV19
CDR3: CSVDLVGSDEQYF; DNA: TGCAGCGTTGACCTGGTGGGGAGCGACGAGCAGTACTTC; D: NA; J: TRBJ2-7; size: NA; V: TRBV29-1
CDR3: CASSIDQGSYGYTF; DNA: TGTGCCAGTAGTATAGATCAGGGCAGCTATGGCTACACCTTC; D: NA; J: TRBJ1-2; size: NA; V: TRBV19
CDR3: CASSSQGSGHNSPLHF; DNA: TGTGCCAGCAGTTCCCAGGGGTCTGGGCATAATTCACCCCTCCACTTT; D: NA; J: TRBJ1-6; size: NA; V: TRBV6-5
CDR3: CASSVDSQETQYF; DNA: TGTGCCAGCAGTGTAGACAGCCAAGAGACCCAGTACTTC; D: NA; J: TRBJ2-5; size: NA; V: TRBV6-1
CDR3: CASSLVVQANTEAFF; DNA: TGTGCCAGCAGCTTAGTTGTGCAGGCCAACACTGAAGCTTTCTTT; D: NA; J: TRBJ1-1; size: NA; V: TRBV7-9
CDR3: CSVKWPPPGQGYQPQHF; DNA: TGCAGCGTTAAATGGCCCCCGCCGGGACAGGGATATCAGCCCCAGCATTTT; D: TRBD1; J: TRBJ1-5; size: NA; V: TRBV29-1
CDR3: CASSLDREPVWQYF; DNA: TGTGCCAGCAGCTTAGACAGGGAGCCCGTGTGGCAGTACTTC; D: NA; J: TRBJ2-7; size: NA; V: TRBV7-9
CDR3: CASSLGGQGVNEQFF; DNA: TGTGCCAGCAGCCTCGGGGGACAGGGGGTAAATGAGCAGTTCTTC; D: TRBD1; J: TRBJ2-1; size: NA; V: TRBV9
CDR3: CASRAGTVGNTIYF; DNA: TGCGCCAGCAGGGCTGGGACAGTCGGAAACACCATATATTTT; D: TRBD1; J: TRBJ1-3; size: few; V: TRBV5-1
CDR3: CASSSLRGDGGETQYF; DNA: TGTGCCAGCAGTTCATTGCGGGGGGATGGTGGAGAGACCCAGTACTTC; D: TRBD2; J: TRBJ2-5; size: NA; V: TRBV6-5
CDR3: CASSEQSGTNEQFF; DNA: TGTGCCAGCAGTGAGCAGTCAGGGACAAATGAGCAGTTCTTC; D: NA; J: TRBJ2-1; size: few; V: TRBV2
CDR3: CATRTVTTDTQYF; DNA: TGTGCCACCAGGACAGTAACCACAGATACGCAGTATTTT; D: NA; J: TRBJ2-3; size: NA; V: TRBV2
CDR3: CASSLTGTGEPTEAFF; DNA: TGTGCCAGCAGTCTAACCGGGACAGGGGAACCCACTGAAGCTTTCTTT; D: TRBD1; J: TRBJ1-1; size: NA; V: TRBV2
CDR3: CASSRPGQLYEQYF; DNA: TGCGCCAGCAGCCGTCCGGGACAGCTCTACGAGCAGTACTTC; D: TRBD1; J: TRBJ2-7; size: NA; V: TRBV4-1
CDR3: CASRDPGQGRTAKNIQYF; DNA: TGTGCCAGCAGAGATCCGGGACAGGGGCGGACGGCCAAAAACATTCAGTACTTC; D: TRBD1; J: TRBJ2-4; size: NA; V: TRBV2
CDR3: CASSPEDSGTDTQYF; DNA: TGTGCCAGCTCACCAGAGGATAGTGGCACAGATACGCAGTATTTT; D: NA; J: TRBJ2-3; size: few; V: TRBV18
CDR3: CASTFRGQDEKLFF; DNA: TGTGCCAGCACCTTCAGGGGGCAGGATGAAAAACTGTTTTTT; D: TRBD1; J: TRBJ1-4; size: NA; V: TRBV6-1
CDR3: CASSLSFGFQETQYF; DNA: TGTGCCAGCAGCTTGAGTTTCGGGTTCCAAGAGACCCAGTACTTC; D: NA; J: TRBJ2-5; size: few; V: TRBV7-9
CDR3: CASSPGGTNYGYTF; DNA: TGTGCCAGCAGCCCAGGAGGGACTAACTATGGCTACACCTTC; D: NA; J: TRBJ1-2; size: NA; V: TRBV2
CDR3: CASSESSSGGGEQYF; DNA: TGTGCCAGCAGTGAAAGCTCGAGCGGGGGCGGCGAGCAGTACTTC; D: TRBD2; J: TRBJ2-7; size: NA; V: TRBV2
CDR3: CSVEETRGDTQYF; DNA: TGCAGCGTTGAAGAAACCAGAGGAGATACGCAGTATTTT; D: NA; J: TRBJ2-3; size: NA; V: TRBV29-1
CDR3: CASSLQGVDEKLFF; DNA: TGTGCCAGTAGTCTACAGGGGGTAGACGAAAAACTGTTTTTT; D: TRBD1; J: TRBJ1-4; size: few; V: TRBV19
CDR3: CSAPGGETQYF; DNA: TGCAGTGCTCCAGGGGGAGAGACCCAGTACTTC; D: TRBD1; J: TRBJ2-5; size: NA; V: TRBV20-1
CDR3: CASSVAPGRDYGYTF; DNA: TGTGCCAGCAGCGTAGCTCCAGGGAGGGACTATGGCTACACCTTC; D: NA; J: TRBJ1-2; size: NA; V: TRBV9
CDR3: CAIMGGNNYGYTF; DNA: TGTGCCATCATGGGGGGGAATAACTATGGCTACACCTTC; D: NA; J: TRBJ1-2; size: NA; V: TRBV10-3
CDR3: CASSLAPAGTGANSPLHF; DNA: TGTGCCAGCAGCTTAGCCCCCGCCGGGACAGGGGCAAATTCACCCCTCCACTTT; D: TRBD1; J: TRBJ1-6; size: NA; V: TRBV7-6
CDR3: CASSLTGYNQPQHF; DNA: TGTGCCAGCAGTTTGACAGGGTACAATCAGCCCCAGCATTTT; D: TRBD1; J: TRBJ1-5; size: once; V: TRBV6-6
CDR3: CASSRSGTGVITEAFF; DNA: TGTGCCAGCAGCCGCTCCGGGACAGGGGTAATCACTGAAGCTTTCTTT; D: TRBD1; J: TRBJ1-1; size: NA; V: TRBV7-6
CDR3: CASSLRDREPNEKLFF; DNA: TGTGCCAGCAGCTTACGGGACAGGGAGCCTAATGAAAAACTGTTTTTT; D: TRBD1; J: TRBJ1-4; size: NA; V: TRBV7-2
CDR3: CASSLVTKYNSPLHF; DNA: TGTGCCAGCAGTTTAGTCACAAAATATAATTCACCCCTCCACTTT; D: NA; J: TRBJ1-6; size: NA; V: TRBV27
CDR3: CASSLDRGQTGGYTF; DNA: TGTGCCAGCAGCTTAGATAGGGGGCAGACGGGTGGCTACACCTTC; D: TRBD1; J: TRBJ1-2; size: NA; V: TRBV7-8
CDR3: CSVRGQGTEAFF; DNA: TGCAGCGTCCGCGGACAGGGCACTGAAGCTTTCTTT; D: TRBD1; J: TRBJ1-1; size: few; V: TRBV29-1
CDR3: CASSLGQGAVTEAFF; DNA: TGTGCCAGCAGCTTGGGCCAGGGGGCGGTCACTGAAGCTTTCTTT; D: TRBD1; J: TRBJ1-1; size: NA; V: TRBV5-4
CDR3: CASSLGQTGTTNEKLFF; DNA: TGTGCCAGCAGCCTAGGACAGACCGGTACGACTAATGAAAAACTGTTTTTT; D: NA; J: TRBJ1-4; size: NA; V: TRBV7-2